Below, 18 T cell receptor beta chains from the same sample are listed, as sequenced in a study of long-term antiretroviral therapy in people with HIV. Researchers report immunoSEQ v3.0 was run at survey level. Profiled with immunoSEQ multiplex PCR; TCRdb holds only in-frame clones, not every one. The table has around 30,000 clones, 70% to 90% seen once. This specimen was unsorted PBMCs, taken 1.1 years after starting antiretroviral therapy. The source of these receptors is a man between 18 and 29 years old with HIV.

The chain joins TRBV19 to TRBJ1-4; D unclear. Trimming left V 1 base short and J 7 bases short, with 13 bases between. CDR3 length: 15 residues. Germline V gene sequence: CDR1 LNHDA, CDR2 SQIVND (reference sequence). CDR3 sequence reads: CASSIARGSGEKLFF. In DNA, the CDR3 is TGTGCCAGTAGTATAGCCCGAGGTAGTGGTGAAAAACTGTTTTTT. Based on the CDR3 plus reference TRBV19 and TRBJ1-4, the full variable domain is DGGITQSPKYLFRKEGQNVTLSCEQNLNHDAMYWYRQDPGQGLRLIYYSQIVNDFQKGDIAEGYSVSREKKESFPLTVTSAQKNPTAFYLCASSIARGSGEKLFFGSGTQLSVL.

This chain links TRBV6-5 with TRBJ2-7; D perhaps matches TRBD1 (6 bases). Trimming cost V 2 bases and J 2 bases, with 10 bases left between them. Looked up from germline, CDR1 is MNHEY and CDR2 is SVGAGI. This CDR3 is 14 amino acids long. The CDR3 spells CASSYLRGTYEQYF. Here the CDR3 DNA reads TGTGCCAGCAGTTACCTGAGGGGGACCTACGAGCAGTACTTC.

The chain employs TRBV2 and TRBJ2-5, with a weak D call TRBD2 (6 bases). CDR1 is SNHLY, CDR2 FYNNEI, per germline. The CDR3 has 13 amino acids. Trimming took 4 bases from V and 4 from J, leaving 10 bases between them. The CDR3 DNA follows: TGTGCCAGCAGTGTGGACTACCGAGAGACCCAGTACTTC. It is translated as CASSVDYRETQYF. Full variable domain (outside the CDR3, taken from reference TRBV2 and TRBJ2-5): EPEVTQTPSHQVTQMGQEVILRCVPISNHLYFYWYRQILGQKVEFLVSFYNNEISEKSEIFDDQFSVERPDGSNFTLKIRSTKLEDSAMYFCASSVDYRETQYFGPGTRLLVL.

V gene TRBV7-8 combines with J gene TRBJ2-7, with TRBD2 matching over 15 bases. The CDR3 spans 15 residues. V dropped 6 bases and J dropped 5; count of bases not matched to a gene: 5. Germline V lookup: CDR1 SGHVS, CDR2 FQNEAQ. The CDR3 sequence: CASSRGLAGGDEQYF. The CDR3 DNA reads TGTGCCAGCAGTCGCGGACTAGCGGGGGGGGACGAGCAGTACTTC.

This clone was recorded only once. The chain couples TRBV4-1 to TRBJ2-2; 10 bases map to TRBD1. This CDR3 contains 16 residues. Trimming removed 3 bases from V and 6 bases from J; junction bases left unmatched: 7. Germline V CDR1 and CDR2: MGHRA, YSYEKL. In DNA form, the CDR3 reads TGCGCCAGCAGCCATCGGGGACAGGGGAAGTCCGGGGAGCTGTTTTTT. Residues: CASSHRGQGKSGELFF.

J is TRBJ2-1 and V is TRBV2; possible D gene TRBD2, 6 bases. V was trimmed by 3 bases and J by 7 bases, leaving 13 bases between them. CDR3 length equals 14 residues. CDR1 is SNHLY and CDR2 is FYNNEI in the germline V gene. In DNA form, the CDR3 reads TGTGCCAGCAGTGAGGGGAGGTTGAGGAATGAGCAGTTCTTC. Its translation: CASSEGRLRNEQFF.

V is TRBV6-5 and J is TRBJ2-7, with a possible D match to TRBD2 (5 bases). Trimming pared 5 bases from V and 5 bases from J, leaving 19 bases between. The CDR3 is made up of 15 amino acids. The germline gives CDR1 MNHEY, CDR2 SVGAGI. CDR3 nucleotides: TGTGCCAGCAGTCAAGGAGGACCCCCGGCGGACGAGCAGTACTTC. It is translated as CASSQGGPPADEQYF.

This clone was detected only once. This chain uses TRBV7-3 with TRBJ2-2; 13 bases map to TRBD2. Trimming took 4 bases from V and 5 from J; bases not matched to a gene: 1. The CDR3 extends over 15 amino acids. Looked up from germline, CDR1 is SGHTA and CDR2 is FQGTGA. CDR3: CASSWGLAGTGELFF. The CDR3 nucleotides read TGTGCCAGCAGCTGGGGACTAGCGGGGACCGGGGAGCTGTTTTTT.

This clone appeared a single time. V usage is TRBV6-4 and J usage is TRBJ2-1; possible D gene TRBD2, 5 bases. Germline assignment: CDR1 MRHNA and CDR2 SNTAGT. V lost 3 bases and J lost 9, with 12 bases in between. This CDR3 has 13 residues. CDR3 sequence: CASSESDAGEQFF. Written as DNA, the CDR3 is TGTGCCAGCAGTGAGTCCGACGCGGGTGAGCAGTTCTTC.

The chain links TRBV9 to TRBJ1-6; 7 bases agree with TRBD1. V gave up 0 bases and J gave up 9 bases; unmatched junction bases: 6. The CDR3 sequence is 15 residues long. Per the germline V gene, CDR1 is SGDLS and CDR2 is YYNGEE. The CDR3 DNA is TGTGCCAGCAGCGTAGCAGGGGGTGTCGGTTCACCCCTCCACTTT. Its translation is CASSVAGGVGSPLHF.

This chain uses TRBV5-5 with TRBJ2-7, with no clear D. The germline V gene encodes CDR1 SGHKS and CDR2 YYEKEE (reference sequence). The CDR3 totals 11 residues. The V end was cut by 2 bases, the J end by 3 bases, with 3 bases between. CDR3 DNA: TGTGCCAGCAGCTTTCACTACGAGCAGTACTTC. Amino acids: CASSFHYEQYF.

V usage is TRBV5-5 and J usage is TRBJ2-2; D is undetermined. This CDR3 is built from 13 residues. In germline, CDR1 is SGHKS, CDR2 YYEKEE (reference sequence). Trimming took off 2 bases at V and 6 bases at J, with 8 bases between the two ends. CDR3 nucleotide sequence: TGTGCCAGCAGCTTAGTAATGCCCGGGGAGCTGTTTTTT. This codes for CASSLVMPGELFF.

J is TRBJ1-5 and V is TRBV5-6; D uncertain. The CDR3 totals 14 residues. Per the germline V gene, CDR1 is SGHDT and CDR2 is YYEEEE. Trimming cost V 0 bases and J 4 bases, with 8 bases left between them. CDR3 sequence reads: CASSLAGNNQPQHF. The DNA for the CDR3 is TGTGCCAGCAGCTTGGCCGGGAATAATCAGCCCCAGCATTTT. The complete variable domain, with remaining parts taken from reference TRBV5-6 and TRBJ1-5, reads DAGVTQSPTHLIKTRGQQVTLRCSPKSGHDTVSWYQQALGQGPQFIFQYYEEEERQRGNFPDRFSGHQFPNYSSELNVNALLLGDSALYLCASSLAGNNQPQHFGDGTRLSIL.

The rearrangement uses TRBV13 and TRBJ2-2; tentative D call: TRBD1 (5 bases). Per germline, CDR1 PRHDT and CDR2 FYEKMQ (reference sequence). V gave up 0 bases and J gave up 2 bases, with 10 bases separating them. The CDR3 totals 16 residues. The CDR3 DNA reads as TGTGCCAGCAGCTTAGGCCTTGGGGCAAACACCGGGGAGCTGTTTTTT. Amino acid sequence: CASSLGLGANTGELFF.

The chain recombines TRBV30 with TRBJ2-5; a possible D gene is TRBD1 (5 bases). The tail of the sequence fits TRBJ2-7 better, so the J call may be wrong. The CDR3 has 13 amino acids. CDR1 and CDR2 (germline): GTSNPN, SVGIG (reference sequence). CDR3 bases: TGTGCCTGGAGTGTTAGGGGATTCTACGAGCAGTACTTC. Encoded protein: CAWSVRGFYEQYF.

The V gene is TRBV18, the J gene TRBJ2-1, with a tentative D call TRBD2 (5 bases). This CDR3 is built from 15 residues. Looked up from germline, CDR1 is KGHSH and CDR2 is LQKENI. The germline V and J ends were trimmed by 3 bases and 0 bases, with 9 bases remaining between them. The CDR3 spells CASSPFAGSYNEQFF. CDR3 DNA: TGTGCCAGCTCACCCTTCGCGGGCTCCTACAATGAGCAGTTCTTC.

V is TRBV5-5 and J is TRBJ1-1; D gene unclear. V shed 4 bases and J shed 1 base, with 11 bases lying between them. CDR1 is SGHKS, CDR2 YYEKEE, per germline (reference sequence). The CDR3 is 14 residues long. CDR3 sequence: CASSPVPPNTEAFF. The CDR3 coding sequence is TGTGCCAGCAGCCCGGTGCCCCCGAACACTGAAGCTTTCTTT.

V is TRBV27 and J is TRBJ2-7, with TRBD2 as a possible D gene (7 bases). CDR3 length: 14 amino acids. Looked up from germline, CDR1 is MNHEY and CDR2 is SMNVEV (reference sequence). Trimming shortened V by 2 bases and J by 6 bases, and 14 bases separated the two germline ends. This CDR3 is CASSLKGGAFEQYF. As DNA, the CDR3 is TGTGCCAGCAGTTTAAAGGGGGGGGCCTTCGAGCAGTACTTC.